This T cell receptor (beta chain) was sequenced during a study of blood T cell repertoires in COVID-19. About the research overall: The United States, Italy and Spain were the sources of the acute and convalescent COVID-19 samples. T cells, B-cell-depleted T cells, or PBMCs supplied cDNA or gDNA.

In germline, CDR1 is LNHNV, CDR2 YYDKDF (reference sequence). The CDR3 extends over 14 amino acids. J was trimmed by 5 bases and V by 3 bases; bases with no gene match: 5. Original data processing: Reference gene primer amplification gave nucleated cell count estimates. Some clones are missing from TCRdb's copy, which holds only in-frame ones; the method was immunoSEQ multiplex PCR. The DNA was the basis for D and trimming; V, J and clone size are from that table. The sample yields over 95,000 clones, 84% seen once. J is TRBJ1-1 and V is TRBV15, with 8 nucleotides matching TRBD1. The TCR comes from a woman in her forties with acute or convalescent COVID-19. The sample comprised peripheral blood. CDR3 amino acids: CATSSDRGGTEAFF. The DNA of the CDR3 is TGTGCCACCAGCAGTGACAGGGGAGGAACTGAAGCTTTCTTT.